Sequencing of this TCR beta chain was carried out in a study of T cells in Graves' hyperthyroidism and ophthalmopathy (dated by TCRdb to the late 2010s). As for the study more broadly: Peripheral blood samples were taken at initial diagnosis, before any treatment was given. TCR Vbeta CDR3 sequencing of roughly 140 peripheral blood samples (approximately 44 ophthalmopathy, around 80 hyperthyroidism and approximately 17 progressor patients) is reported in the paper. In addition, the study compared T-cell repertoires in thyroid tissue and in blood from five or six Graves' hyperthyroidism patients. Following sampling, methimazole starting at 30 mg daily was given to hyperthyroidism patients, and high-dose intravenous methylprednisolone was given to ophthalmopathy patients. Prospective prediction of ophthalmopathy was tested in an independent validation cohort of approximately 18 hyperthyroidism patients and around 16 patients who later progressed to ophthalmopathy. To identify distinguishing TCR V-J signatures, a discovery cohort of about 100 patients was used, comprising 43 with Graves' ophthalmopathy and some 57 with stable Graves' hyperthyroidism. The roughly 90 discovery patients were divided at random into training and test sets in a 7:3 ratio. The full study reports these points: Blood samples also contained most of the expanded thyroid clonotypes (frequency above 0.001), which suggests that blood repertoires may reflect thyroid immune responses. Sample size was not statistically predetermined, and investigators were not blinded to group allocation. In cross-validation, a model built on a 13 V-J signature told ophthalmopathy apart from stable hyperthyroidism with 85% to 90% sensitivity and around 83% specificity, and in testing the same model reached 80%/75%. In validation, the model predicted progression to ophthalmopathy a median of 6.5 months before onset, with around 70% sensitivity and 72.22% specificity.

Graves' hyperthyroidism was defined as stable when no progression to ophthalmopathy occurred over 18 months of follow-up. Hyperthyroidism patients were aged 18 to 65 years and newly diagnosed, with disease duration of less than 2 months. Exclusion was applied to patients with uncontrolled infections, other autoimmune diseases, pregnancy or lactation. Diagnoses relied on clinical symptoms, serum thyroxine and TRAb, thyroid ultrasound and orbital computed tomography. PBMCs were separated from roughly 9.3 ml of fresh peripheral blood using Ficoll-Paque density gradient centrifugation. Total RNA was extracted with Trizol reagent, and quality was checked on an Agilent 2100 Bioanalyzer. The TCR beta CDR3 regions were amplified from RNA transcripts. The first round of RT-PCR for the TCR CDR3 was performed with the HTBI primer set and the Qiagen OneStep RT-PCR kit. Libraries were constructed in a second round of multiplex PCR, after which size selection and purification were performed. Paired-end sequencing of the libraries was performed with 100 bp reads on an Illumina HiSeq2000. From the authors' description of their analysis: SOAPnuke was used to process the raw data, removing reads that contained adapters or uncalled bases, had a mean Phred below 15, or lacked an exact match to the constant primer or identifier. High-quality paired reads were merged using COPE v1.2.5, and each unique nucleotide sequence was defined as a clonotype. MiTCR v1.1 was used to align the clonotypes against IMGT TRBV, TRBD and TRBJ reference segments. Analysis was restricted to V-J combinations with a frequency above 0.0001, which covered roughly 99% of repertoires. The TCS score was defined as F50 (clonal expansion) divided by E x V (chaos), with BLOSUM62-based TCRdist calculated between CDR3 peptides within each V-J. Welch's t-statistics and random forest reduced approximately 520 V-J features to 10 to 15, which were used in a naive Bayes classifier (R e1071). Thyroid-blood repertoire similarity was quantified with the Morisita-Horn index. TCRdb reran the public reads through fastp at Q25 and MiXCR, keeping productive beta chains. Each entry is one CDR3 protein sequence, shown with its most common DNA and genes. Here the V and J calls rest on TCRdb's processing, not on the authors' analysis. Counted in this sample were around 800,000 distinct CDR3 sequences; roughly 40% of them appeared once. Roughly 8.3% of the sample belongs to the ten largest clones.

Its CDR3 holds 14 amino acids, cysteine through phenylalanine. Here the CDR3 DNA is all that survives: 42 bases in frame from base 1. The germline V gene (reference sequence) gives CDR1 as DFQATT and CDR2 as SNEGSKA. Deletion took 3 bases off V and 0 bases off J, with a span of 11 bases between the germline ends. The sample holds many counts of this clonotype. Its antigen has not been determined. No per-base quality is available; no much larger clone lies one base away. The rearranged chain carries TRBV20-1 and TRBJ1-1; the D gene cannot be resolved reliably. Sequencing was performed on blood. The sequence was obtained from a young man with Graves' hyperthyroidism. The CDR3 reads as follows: CSASRTRLNTEAFF. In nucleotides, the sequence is TGCAGTGCTAGTAGGACGCGACTGAACACTGAAGCTTTCTTT.